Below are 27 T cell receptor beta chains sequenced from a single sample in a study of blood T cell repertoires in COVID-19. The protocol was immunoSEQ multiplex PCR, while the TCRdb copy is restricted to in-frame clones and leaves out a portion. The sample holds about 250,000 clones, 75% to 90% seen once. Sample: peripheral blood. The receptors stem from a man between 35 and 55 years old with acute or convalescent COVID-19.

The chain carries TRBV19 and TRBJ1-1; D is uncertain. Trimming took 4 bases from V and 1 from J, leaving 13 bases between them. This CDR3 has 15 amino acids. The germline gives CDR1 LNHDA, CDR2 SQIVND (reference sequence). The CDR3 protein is CASSTPGGPNTEAFF. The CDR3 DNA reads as TGTGCCAGTAGTACCCCAGGCGGGCCGAACACTGAAGCTTTCTTT.

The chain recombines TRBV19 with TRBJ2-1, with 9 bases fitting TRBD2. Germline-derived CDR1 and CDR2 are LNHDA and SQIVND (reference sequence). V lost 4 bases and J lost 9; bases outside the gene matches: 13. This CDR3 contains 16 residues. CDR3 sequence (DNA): TGTGCCAGTAGTACCGACCCTCCTAGCGGGGCGGGTGAGCAGTTCTTC. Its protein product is CASSTDPPSGAGEQFF.

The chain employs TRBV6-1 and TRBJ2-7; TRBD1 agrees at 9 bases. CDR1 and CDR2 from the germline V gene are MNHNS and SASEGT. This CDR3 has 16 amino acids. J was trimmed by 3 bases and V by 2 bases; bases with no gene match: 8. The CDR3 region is CASSEFPGQGFYEQYF. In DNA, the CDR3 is TGTGCCAGCAGTGAATTTCCGGGACAGGGCTTCTACGAGCAGTACTTC.

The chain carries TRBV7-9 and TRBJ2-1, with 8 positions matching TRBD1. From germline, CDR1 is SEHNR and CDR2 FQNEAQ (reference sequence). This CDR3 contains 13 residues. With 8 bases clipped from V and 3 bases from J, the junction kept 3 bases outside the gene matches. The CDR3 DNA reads TGTGCCAGCCAGACAGGGGACTACAATGAGCAGTTCTTC. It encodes CASQTGDYNEQFF.

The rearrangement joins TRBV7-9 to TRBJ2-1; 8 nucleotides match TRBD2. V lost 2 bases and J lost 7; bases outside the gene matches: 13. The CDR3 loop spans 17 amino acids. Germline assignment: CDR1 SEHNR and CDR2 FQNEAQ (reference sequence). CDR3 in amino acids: CASSLTPAGEGRNEQFF. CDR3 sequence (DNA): TGTGCCAGCAGCTTAACTCCAGCGGGAGAGGGGCGGAATGAGCAGTTCTTC.

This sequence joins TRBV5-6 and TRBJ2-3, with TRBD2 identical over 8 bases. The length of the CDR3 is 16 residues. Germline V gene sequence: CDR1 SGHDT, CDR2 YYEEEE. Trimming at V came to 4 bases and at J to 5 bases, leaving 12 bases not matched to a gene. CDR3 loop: CASSQPGLEGGDTQYF. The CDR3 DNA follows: TGTGCCAGCAGCCAACCGGGACTAGAAGGCGGAGATACGCAGTATTTT.

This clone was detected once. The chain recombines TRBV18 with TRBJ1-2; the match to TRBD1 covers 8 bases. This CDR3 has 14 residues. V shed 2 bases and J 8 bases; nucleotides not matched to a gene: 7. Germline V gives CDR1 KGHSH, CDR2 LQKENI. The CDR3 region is CASSPTTGARGYTF. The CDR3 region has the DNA TGTGCCAGCTCACCAACGACAGGGGCGAGGGGCTACACCTTC.

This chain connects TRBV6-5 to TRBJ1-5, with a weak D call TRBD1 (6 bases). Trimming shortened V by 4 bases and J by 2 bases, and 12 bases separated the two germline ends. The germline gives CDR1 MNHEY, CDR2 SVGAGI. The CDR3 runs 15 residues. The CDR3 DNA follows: TGTGCCAGCAGTTCCTCGGGGGGGCGCAATCAGCCCCAGCATTTT. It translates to CASSSSGGRNQPQHF.

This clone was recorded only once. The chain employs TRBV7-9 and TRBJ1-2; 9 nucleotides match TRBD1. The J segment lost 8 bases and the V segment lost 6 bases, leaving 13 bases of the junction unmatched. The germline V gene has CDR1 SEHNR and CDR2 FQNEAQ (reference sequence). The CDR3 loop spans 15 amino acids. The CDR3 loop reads CASRRGQGTSEGYTF. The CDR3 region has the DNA TGTGCCAGCAGACGTGGACAGGGGACTTCAGAGGGCTACACCTTC.

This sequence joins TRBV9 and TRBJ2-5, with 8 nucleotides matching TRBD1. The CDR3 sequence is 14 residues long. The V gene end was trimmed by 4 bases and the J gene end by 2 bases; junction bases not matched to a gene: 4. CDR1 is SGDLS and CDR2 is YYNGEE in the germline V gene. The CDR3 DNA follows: TGTGCCAGCAGCCCCGGACAGGGACAAGAGACCCAGTACTTC. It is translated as CASSPGQGQETQYF. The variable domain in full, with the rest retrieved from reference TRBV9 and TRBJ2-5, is DSGVTQTPKHLITATGQRVTLRCSPRSGDLSVYWYQQSLDQGLQFLIQYYNGEERAKGNILERFSAQQFPDLHSELNLSSLELGDSALYFCASSPGQGQETQYFGPGTRLLVL.

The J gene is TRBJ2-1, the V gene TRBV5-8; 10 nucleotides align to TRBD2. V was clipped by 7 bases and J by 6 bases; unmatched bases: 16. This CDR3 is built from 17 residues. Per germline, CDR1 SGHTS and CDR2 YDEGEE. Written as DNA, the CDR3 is TGTGCCAGCCTCCTAGCGGGAGTCGGGAGGAAGGGCAATGAGCAGTTCTTC. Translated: CASLLAGVGRKGNEQFF.

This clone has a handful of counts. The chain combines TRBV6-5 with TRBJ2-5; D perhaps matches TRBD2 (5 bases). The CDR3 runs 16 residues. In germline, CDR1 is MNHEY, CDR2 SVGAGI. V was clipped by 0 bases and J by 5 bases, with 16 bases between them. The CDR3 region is CASSYSPLGKRETQYF. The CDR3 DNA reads TGTGCCAGCAGTTACTCACCCCTCGGGAAAAGGGAGACCCAGTACTTC.

CDR3 DNA: TGCGCCAGCGACAGCGAACCCAAAAACATTCAGTACTTC. Encoded protein: CASDSEPKNIQYF. The gene calls are TRBV5-1 and TRBJ2-4; D may be TRBD1 (5 bases). This CDR3 is 13 amino acids long. Germline lookup yields CDR1 SGHRS and CDR2 YFSETQ. V lost 7 bases, J lost 2 bases, and 10 bases lay in between. Using reference TRBV5-1 and TRBJ2-4 for the parts outside the CDR3, the full variable domain is KAGVTQTPRYLIKTRGQQVTLSCSPISGHRSVSWYQQTPGQGLQFLFEYFSETQRNKGNFPGRFSGRQFSNSRSEMNVSTLELGDSALYLCASDSEPKNIQYFGAGTRLSVL.

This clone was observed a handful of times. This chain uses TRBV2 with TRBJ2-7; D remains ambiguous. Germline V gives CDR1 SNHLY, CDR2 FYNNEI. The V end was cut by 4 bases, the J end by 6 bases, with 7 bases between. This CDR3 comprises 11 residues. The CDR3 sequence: CASSGHREQYF. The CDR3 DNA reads TGTGCCAGCAGTGGACATCGCGAGCAGTACTTC.

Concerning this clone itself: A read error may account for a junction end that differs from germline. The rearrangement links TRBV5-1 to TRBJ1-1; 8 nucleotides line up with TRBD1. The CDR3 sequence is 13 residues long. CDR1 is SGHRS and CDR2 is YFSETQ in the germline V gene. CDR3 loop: CASGLGQGAVAFF. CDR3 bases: TGCGCCAGCGGCTTGGGTCAGGGGGCGGTAGCTTTCTTT.

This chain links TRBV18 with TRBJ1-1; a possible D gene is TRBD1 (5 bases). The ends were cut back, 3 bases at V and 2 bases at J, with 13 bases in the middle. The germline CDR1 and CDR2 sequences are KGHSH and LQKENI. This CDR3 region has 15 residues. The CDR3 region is CASSPLGQSNTEAFF. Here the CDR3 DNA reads TGTGCCAGCTCACCCCTAGGACAATCCAACACTGAAGCTTTCTTT.

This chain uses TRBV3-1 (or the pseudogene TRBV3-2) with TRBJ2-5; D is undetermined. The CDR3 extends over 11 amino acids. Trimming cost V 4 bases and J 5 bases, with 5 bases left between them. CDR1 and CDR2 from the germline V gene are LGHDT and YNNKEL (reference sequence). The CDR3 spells CASSPGETQYF. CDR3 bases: TGTGCCAGCAGCCCCGGGGAGACCCAGTACTTC.

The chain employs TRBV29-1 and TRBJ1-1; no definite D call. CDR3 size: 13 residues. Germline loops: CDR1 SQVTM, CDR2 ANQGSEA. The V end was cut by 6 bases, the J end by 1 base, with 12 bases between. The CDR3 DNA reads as TGCAGCGTGGGGAGAGGTGGGAACACTGAAGCTTTCTTT. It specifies CSVGRGGNTEAFF.

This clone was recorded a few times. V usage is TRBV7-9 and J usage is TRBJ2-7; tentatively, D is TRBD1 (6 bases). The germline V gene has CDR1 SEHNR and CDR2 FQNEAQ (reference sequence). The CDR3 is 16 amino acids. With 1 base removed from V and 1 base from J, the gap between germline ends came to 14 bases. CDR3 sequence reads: CASSLGSGALSYEQYF. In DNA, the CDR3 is TGTGCCAGCAGCTTAGGGTCAGGGGCCCTTTCCTACGAGCAGTACTTC.

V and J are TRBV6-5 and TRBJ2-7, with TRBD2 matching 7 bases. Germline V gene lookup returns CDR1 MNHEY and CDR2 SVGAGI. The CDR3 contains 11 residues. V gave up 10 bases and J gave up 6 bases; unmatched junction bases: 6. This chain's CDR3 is CATAIAGEQYF. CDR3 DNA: TGTGCCACCGCTATAGCGGGCGAGCAGTACTTC.

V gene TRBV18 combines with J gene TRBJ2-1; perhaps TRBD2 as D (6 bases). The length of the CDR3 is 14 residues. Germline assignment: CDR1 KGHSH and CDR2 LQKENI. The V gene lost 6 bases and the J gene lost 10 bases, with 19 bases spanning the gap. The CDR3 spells CASSPPGGTTEQFF. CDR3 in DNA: TGTGCCAGCTCCCCCCCAGGCGGGACGACAGAGCAGTTCTTC.

The CDR3 region is CASSVETANTGELFF. The CDR3, as DNA: TGTGCCAGCAGCGTAGAGACAGCGAACACCGGGGAGCTGTTTTTT. The genes are TRBV9 and TRBJ2-2, with D maybe TRBD1 (5 bases). The germline V gene has CDR1 SGDLS and CDR2 YYNGEE. Trimming removed 0 bases at V and 0 bases at J, with 6 bases between. The CDR3 runs to 15 residues.

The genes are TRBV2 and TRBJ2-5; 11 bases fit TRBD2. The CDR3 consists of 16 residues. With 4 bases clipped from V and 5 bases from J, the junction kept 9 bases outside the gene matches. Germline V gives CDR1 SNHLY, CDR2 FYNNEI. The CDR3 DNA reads TGTGCCAGCAGTGCGGCTAGCGGGAGGCTCGGGGAGACCCAGTACTTC. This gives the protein CASSAASGRLGETQYF.

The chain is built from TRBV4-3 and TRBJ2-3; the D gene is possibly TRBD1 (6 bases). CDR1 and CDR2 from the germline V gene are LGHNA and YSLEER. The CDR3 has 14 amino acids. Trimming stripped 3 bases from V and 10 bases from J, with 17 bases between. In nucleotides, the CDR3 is TGCGCCAGCAGCCAGGATTTTACAGGGAATCCGCAGTATTTT. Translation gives CASSQDFTGNPQYF.

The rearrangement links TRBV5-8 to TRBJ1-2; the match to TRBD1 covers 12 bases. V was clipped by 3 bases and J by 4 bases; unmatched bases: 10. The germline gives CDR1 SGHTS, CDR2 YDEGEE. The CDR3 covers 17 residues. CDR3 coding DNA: TGTGCCAGCAGCTGGGGGACAGGGGGCCAGGCTGGCTATGGCTACACCTTC. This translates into CASSWGTGGQAGYGYTF. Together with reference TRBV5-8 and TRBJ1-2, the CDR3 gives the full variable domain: EAGVTQSPTHLIKTRGQQATLRCSPISGHTSVYWYQQALGLGLQFLLWYDEGEERNRGNFPPRFSGRQFPNYSSELNVNALELEDSALYLCASSWGTGGQAGYGYTFGSGTRLTVV.

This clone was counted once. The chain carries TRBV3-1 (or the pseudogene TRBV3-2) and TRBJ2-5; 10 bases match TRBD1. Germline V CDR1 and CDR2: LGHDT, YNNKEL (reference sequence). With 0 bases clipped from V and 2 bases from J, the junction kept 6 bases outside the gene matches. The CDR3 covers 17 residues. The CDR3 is CASSQDGTGAPQETQYF. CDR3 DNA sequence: TGTGCCAGCAGCCAAGACGGGACAGGGGCCCCGCAAGAGACCCAGTACTTC.

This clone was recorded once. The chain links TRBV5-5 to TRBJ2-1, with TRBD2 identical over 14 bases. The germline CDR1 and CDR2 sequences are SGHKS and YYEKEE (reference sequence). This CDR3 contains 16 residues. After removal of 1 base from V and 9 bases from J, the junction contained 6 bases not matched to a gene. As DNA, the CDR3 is TGTGCCAGCAGCTTGACCGGGACTAGCGGGAGAGGTGAGCAGTTCTTC. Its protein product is CASSLTGTSGRGEQFF.